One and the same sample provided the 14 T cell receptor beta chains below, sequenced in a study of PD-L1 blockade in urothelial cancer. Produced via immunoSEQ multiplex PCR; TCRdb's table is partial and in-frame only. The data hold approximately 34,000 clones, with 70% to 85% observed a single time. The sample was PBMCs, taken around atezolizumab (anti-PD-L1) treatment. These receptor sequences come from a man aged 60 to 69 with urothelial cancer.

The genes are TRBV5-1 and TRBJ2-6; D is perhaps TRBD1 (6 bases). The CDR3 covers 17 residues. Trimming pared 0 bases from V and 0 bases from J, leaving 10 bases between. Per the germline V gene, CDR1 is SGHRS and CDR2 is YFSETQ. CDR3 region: CASSLGDTNSGANVLTF. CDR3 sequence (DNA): TGCGCCAGCAGCTTGGGGGACACAAACTCTGGGGCCAACGTCCTGACTTTC.

The CDR3 sequence: CASSEGNYGYTF. The CDR3 nucleotides read TGTGCCAGCAGTGAAGGCAACTATGGCTACACCTTC. The chain recombines TRBV25-1 with TRBJ1-2, with no clear D. The CDR3 has 12 amino acids. Trimming pared 2 bases from V and 2 bases from J, leaving 3 bases between. Germline lookup yields CDR1 MGHDK and CDR2 SYGVNS.

Here the CDR3 DNA reads TGTGCCTGGAGTCCAGGGGTGGGAGCCAAAAACATTCAGTACTTC. Translation gives CAWSPGVGAKNIQYF. The chain combines TRBV30 with TRBJ2-4, with a possible D match to TRBD1 (6 bases). Trimming cost V 2 bases and J 0 bases, with 11 bases left between them. Looked up from germline, CDR1 is GTSNPN and CDR2 is SVGIG (reference sequence). The CDR3 extends over 15 amino acids.

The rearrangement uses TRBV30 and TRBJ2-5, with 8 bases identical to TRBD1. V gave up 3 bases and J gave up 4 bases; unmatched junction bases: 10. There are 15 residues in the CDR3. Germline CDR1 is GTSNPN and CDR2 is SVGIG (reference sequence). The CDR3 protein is CAWSPDRGSPETQYF. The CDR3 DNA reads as TGTGCCTGGAGCCCAGACAGGGGAAGTCCAGAGACCCAGTACTTC.

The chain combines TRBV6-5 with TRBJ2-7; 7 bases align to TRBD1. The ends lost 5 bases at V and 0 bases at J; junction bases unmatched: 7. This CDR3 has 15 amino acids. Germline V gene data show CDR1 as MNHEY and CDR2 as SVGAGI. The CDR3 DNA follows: TGTGCCAGCAGTGCCCCCGGGACAGTCTCCTACGAGCAGTACTTC. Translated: CASSAPGTVSYEQYF.

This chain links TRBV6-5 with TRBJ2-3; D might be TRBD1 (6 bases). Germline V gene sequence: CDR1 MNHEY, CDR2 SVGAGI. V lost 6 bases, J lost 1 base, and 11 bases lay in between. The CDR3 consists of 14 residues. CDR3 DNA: TGTGCCAGCAGCCAGGGGCCCCGCACAGATACGCAGTATTTT. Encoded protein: CASSQGPRTDTQYF.

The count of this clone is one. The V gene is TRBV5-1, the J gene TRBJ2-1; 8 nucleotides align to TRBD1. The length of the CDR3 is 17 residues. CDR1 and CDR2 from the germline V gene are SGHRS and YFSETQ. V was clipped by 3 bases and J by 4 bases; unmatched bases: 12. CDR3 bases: TGCGCCAGCAGCTGGGGCGGGGCAGGGGGCCTGTACAATGAGCAGTTCTTC. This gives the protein CASSWGGAGGLYNEQFF.

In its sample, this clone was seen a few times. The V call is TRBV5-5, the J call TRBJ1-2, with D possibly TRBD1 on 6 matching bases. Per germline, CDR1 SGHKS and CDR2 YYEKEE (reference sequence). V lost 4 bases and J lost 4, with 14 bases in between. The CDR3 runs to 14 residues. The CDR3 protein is CASSPDSLSYGYTF. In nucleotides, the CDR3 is TGTGCCAGCAGCCCGGACAGTCTAAGCTATGGCTACACCTTC.

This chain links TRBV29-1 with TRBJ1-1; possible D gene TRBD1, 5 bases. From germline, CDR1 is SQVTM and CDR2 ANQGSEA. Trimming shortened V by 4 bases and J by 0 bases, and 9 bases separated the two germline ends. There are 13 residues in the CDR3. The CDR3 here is CSVVSGMNTEAFF. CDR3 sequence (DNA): TGCAGCGTTGTTTCAGGGATGAACACTGAAGCTTTCTTT.

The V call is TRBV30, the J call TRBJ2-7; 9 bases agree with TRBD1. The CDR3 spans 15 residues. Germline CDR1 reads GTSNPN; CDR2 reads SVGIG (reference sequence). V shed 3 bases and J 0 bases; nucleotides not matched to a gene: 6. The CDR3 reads CAWRETGGSSYEQYF. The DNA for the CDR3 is TGTGCCTGGAGGGAGACAGGGGGAAGCTCCTACGAGCAGTACTTC.

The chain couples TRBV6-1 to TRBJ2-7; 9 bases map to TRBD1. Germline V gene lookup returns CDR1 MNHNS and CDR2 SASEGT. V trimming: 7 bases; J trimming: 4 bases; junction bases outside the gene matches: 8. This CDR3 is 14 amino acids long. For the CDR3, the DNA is TGTGCCAGCAATACAGGGGGCTCTTCGTACGAGCAGTACTTC. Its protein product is CASNTGGSSYEQYF.

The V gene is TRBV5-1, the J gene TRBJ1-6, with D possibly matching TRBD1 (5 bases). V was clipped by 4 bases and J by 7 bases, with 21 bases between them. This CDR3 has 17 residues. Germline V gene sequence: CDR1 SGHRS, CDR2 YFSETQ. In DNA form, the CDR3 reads TGCGCCAGCAGCCCCGGCGGGGCCAGAGCTTCAAATTCACCCCTCCACTTT. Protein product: CASSPGGARASNSPLHF.

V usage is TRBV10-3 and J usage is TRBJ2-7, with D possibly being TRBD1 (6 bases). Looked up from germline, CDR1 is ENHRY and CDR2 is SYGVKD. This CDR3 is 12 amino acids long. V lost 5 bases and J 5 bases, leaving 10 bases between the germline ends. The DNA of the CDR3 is TGTGCCATCAGTCTACAGGGCCACGAGCAGTACTTC. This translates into CAISLQGHEQYF.

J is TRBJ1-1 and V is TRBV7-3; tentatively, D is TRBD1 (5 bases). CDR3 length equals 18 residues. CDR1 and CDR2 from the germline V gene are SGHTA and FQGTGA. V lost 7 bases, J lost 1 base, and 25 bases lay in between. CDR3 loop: CASTIGAGSKNSNTEAFF. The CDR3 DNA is TGTGCCAGCACCATAGGGGCAGGATCAAAAAATTCGAACACTGAAGCTTTCTTT. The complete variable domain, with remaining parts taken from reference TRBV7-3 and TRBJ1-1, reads GAGVSQTPSNKVTEKGKYVELRCDPISGHTALYWYRQSLGQGPEFLIYFQGTGAADDSGLPNDRFFAVRPEGSVSTLKIQRTERGDSAVYLCASTIGAGSKNSNTEAFFGQGTRLTVV.